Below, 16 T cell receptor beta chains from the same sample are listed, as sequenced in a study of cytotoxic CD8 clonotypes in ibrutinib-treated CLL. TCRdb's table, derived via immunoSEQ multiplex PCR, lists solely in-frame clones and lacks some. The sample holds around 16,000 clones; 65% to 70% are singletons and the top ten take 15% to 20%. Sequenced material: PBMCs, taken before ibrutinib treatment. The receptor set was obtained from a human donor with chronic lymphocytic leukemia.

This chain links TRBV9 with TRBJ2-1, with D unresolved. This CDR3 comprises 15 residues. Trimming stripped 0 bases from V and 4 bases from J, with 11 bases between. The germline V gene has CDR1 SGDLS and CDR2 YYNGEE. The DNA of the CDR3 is TGTGCCAGCAGCGTAGAAGGGCTCGTTTACAATGAGCAGTTCTTC. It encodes CASSVEGLVYNEQFF.

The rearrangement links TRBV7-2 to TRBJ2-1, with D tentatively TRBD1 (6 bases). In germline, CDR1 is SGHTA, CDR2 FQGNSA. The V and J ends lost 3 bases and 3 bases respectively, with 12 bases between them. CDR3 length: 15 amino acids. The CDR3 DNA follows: TGTGCCAGCAGCTTCGACAGGAACTTCTACAATGAGCAGTTCTTC. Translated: CASSFDRNFYNEQFF.

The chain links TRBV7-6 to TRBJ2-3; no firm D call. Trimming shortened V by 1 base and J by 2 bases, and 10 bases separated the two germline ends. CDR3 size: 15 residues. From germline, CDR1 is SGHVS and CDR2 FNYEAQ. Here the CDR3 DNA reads TGTGCCAGCAGCTTAGGGTCGTACTCCACAGATACGCAGTATTTT. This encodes CASSLGSYSTDTQYF.

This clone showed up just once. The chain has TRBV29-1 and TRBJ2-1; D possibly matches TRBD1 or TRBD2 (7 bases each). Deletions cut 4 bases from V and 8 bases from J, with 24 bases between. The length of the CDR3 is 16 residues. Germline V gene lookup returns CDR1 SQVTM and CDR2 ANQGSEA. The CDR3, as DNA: TGCAGCGTTGCCCCCAGGGGGGAGGGATCAAATTATGAGCAGTTCTTC. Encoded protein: CSVAPRGEGSNYEQFF.

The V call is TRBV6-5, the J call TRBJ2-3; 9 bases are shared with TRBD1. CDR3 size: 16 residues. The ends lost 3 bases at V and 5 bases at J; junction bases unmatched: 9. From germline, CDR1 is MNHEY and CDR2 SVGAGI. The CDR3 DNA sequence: TGTGCCAGCAGTTATTCGGGACAGGGCGTGGGAGATACGCAGTATTTT. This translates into CASSYSGQGVGDTQYF.

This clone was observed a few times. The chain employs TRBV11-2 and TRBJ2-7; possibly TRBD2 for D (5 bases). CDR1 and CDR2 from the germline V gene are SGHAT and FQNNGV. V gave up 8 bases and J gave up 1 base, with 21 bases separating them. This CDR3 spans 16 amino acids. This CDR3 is CASAPRGKRASYEQYF. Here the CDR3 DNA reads TGTGCCAGCGCCCCACGTGGAAAGAGGGCGTCCTACGAGCAGTACTTC.

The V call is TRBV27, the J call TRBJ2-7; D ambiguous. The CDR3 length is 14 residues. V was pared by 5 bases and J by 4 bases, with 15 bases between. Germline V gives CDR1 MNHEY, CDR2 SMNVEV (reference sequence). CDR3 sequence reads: CASSDLRSGYEQYF. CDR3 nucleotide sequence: TGTGCCAGCAGTGACCTGCGGAGTGGGTACGAGCAGTACTTC.

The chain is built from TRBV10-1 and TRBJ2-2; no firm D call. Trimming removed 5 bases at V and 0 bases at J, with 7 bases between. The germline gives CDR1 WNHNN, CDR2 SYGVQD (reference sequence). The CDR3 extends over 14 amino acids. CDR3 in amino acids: CASSYSTNTGELFF. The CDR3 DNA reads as TGCGCCAGCAGTTACAGCACGAACACCGGGGAGCTGTTTTTT.

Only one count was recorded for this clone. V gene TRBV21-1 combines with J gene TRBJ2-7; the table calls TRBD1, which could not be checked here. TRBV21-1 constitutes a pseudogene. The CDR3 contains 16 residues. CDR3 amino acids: CASSKDGTGAPHEQYF. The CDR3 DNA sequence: TGTGCCAGCAGCAAAGACGGGACAGGGGCCCCCCACGAGCAGTACTTC.

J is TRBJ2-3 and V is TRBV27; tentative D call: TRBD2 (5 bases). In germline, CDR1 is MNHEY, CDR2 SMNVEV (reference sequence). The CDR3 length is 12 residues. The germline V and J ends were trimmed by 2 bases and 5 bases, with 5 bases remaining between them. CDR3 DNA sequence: TGTGCCAGCAGTTTACGGGGAGATACGCAGTATTTT. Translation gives CASSLRGDTQYF.

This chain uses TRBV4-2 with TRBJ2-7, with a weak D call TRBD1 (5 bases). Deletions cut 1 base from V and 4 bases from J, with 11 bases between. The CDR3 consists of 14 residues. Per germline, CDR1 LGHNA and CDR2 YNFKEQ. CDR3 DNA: TGTGCCAGCAGCCAAGGGCAGGGAACTTACGAGCAGTACTTC. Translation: CASSQGQGTYEQYF.

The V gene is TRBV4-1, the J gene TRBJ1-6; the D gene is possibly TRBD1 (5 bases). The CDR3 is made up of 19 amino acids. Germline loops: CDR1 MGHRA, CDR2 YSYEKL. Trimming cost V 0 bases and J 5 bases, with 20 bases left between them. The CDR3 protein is CASSQDRNRPNWNNSPLHF. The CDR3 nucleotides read TGCGCCAGCAGCCAAGATCGAAACAGGCCGAACTGGAATAATTCACCCCTCCACTTT.

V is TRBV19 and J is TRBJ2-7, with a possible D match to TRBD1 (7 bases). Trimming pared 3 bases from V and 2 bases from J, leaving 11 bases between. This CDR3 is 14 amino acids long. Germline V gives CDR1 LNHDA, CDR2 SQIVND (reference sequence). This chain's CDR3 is CASSIQGEAYEQYF. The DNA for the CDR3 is TGTGCCAGTAGTATCCAGGGGGAGGCCTACGAGCAGTACTTC.

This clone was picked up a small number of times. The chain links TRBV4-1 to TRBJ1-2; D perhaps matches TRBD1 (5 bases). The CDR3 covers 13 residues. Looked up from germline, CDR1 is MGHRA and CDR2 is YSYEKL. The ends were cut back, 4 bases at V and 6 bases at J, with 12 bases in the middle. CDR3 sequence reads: CASSPGTLHGYTF. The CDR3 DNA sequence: TGCGCCAGCAGCCCAGGGACCCTACATGGCTACACCTTC.

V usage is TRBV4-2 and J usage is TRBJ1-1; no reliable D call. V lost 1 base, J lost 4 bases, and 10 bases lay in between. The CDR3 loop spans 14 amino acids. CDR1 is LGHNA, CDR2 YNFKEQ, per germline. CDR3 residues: CASSQGQVGTEAFF. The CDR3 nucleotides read TGTGCCAGCAGCCAAGGTCAGGTAGGCACTGAAGCTTTCTTT.

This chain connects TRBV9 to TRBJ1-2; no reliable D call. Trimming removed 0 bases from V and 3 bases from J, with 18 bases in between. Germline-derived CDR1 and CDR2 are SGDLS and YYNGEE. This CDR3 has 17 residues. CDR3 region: CASSVGRGAYSDYGYTF. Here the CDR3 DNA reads TGTGCCAGCAGCGTAGGTAGAGGCGCTTATTCGGACTATGGCTACACCTTC.